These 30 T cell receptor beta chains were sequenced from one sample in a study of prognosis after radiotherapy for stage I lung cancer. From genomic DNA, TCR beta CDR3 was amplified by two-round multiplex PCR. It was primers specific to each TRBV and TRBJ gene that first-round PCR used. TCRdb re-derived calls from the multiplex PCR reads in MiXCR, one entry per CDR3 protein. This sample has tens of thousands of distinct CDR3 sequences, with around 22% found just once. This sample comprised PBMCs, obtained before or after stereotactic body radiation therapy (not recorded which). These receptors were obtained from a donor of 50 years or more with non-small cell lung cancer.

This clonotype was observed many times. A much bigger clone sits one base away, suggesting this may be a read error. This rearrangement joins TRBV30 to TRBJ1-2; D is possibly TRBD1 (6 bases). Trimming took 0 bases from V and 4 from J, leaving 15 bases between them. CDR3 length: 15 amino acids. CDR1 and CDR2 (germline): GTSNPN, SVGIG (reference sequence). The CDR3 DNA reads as TGTGCCTGGAGTGTTTGGGGGAAACAGGGCTATGGCTACACCTTC. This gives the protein CAWSVWGKQGYGYTF. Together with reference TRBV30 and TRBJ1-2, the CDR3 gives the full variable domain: SQTIHQWPATLVQPVGSPLSLECTVEGTSNPNLYWYRQAAGRGLQLLFYSVGIGQISSEVPQNLSASRPQDRQFILSSKKLLLSDSGFYLCAWSVWGKQGYGYTFGSGTRLTVV.

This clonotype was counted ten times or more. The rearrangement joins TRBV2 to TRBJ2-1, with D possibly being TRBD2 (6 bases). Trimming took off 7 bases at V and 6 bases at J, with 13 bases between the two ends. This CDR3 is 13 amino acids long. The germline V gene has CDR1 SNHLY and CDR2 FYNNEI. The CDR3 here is CASKLGTSNEQFF. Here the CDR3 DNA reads TGTGCCAGCAAGCTAGGGACTTCCAATGAGCAGTTCTTC.

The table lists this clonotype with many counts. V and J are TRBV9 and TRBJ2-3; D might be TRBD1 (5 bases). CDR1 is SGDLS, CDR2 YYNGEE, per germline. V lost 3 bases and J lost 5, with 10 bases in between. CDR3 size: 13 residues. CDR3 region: CASSAGLGDTQYF. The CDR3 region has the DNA TGTGCCAGCAGCGCAGGGCTTGGAGATACGCAGTATTTT. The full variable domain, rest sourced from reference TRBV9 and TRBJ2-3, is DSGVTQTPKHLITATGQRVTLRCSPRSGDLSVYWYQQSLDQGLQFLIQYYNGEERAKGNILERFSAQQFPDLHSELNLSSLELGDSALYFCASSAGLGDTQYFGPGTRLTVL.

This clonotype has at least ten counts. This CDR3 reads CASSMAHLTNYGYTF. In nucleotides, the CDR3 is TGTGCCAGTAGTATGGCCCACCTTACTAACTATGGCTACACCTTC. The chain is built from TRBV19 and TRBJ1-2, with D uncertain. The CDR3 runs to 15 residues. Germline values: CDR1 LNHDA, CDR2 SQIVND (reference sequence). V was clipped by 3 bases and J by 0 bases, with 11 bases between them.

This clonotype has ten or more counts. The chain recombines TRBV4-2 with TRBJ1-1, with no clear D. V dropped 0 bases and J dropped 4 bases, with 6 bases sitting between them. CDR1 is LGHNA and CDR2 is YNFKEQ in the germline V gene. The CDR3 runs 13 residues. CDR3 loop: CASSQEGVTEAFF. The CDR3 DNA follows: TGTGCCAGCAGCCAAGAGGGAGTCACTGAAGCTTTCTTT.

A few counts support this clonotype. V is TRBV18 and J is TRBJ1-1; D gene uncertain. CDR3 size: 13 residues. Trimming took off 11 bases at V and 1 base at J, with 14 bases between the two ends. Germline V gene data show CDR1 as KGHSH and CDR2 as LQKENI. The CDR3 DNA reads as TGTGCCGGGCGGATGGGAGAGAACACTGAAGCTTTCTTT. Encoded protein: CAGRMGENTEAFF. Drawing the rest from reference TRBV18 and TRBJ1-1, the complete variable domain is NAGVMQNPRHLVRRRGQEARLRCSPMKGHSHVYWYRQLPEEGLKFMVYLQKENIIDESGMPKERFSAEFPKEGPSILRIQQVVRGDSAAYFCAGRMGENTEAFFGQGTRLTVV.

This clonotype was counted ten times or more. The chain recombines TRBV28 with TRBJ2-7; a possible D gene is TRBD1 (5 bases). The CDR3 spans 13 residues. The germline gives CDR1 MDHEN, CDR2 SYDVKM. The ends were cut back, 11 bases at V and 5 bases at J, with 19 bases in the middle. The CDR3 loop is CAGAPPGFDEQYF. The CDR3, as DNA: TGTGCCGGGGCCCCCCCCGGTTTCGACGAGCAGTACTTC.

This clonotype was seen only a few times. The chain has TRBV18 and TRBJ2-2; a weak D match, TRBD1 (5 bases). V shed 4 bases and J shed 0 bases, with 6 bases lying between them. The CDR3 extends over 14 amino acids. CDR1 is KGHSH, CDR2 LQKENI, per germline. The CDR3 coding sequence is TGTGCCAGCTCACAGGGGTCGAACACCGGGGAGCTGTTTTTT. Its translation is CASSQGSNTGELFF.

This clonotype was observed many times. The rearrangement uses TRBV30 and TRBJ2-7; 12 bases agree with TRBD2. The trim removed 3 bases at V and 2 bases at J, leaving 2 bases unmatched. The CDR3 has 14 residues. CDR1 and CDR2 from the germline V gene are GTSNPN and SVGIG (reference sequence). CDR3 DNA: TGTGCCTGGAGCCCTAGCGGGGGGGCCTACGAGCAGTACTTC. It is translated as CAWSPSGGAYEQYF.

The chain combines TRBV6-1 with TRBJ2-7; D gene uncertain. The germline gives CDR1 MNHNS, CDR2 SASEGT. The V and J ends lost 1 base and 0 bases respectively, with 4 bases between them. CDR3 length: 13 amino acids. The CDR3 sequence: CASSEGNSYEQYF. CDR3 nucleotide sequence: TGTGCCAGCAGTGAAGGGAACTCCTACGAGCAGTACTTC.

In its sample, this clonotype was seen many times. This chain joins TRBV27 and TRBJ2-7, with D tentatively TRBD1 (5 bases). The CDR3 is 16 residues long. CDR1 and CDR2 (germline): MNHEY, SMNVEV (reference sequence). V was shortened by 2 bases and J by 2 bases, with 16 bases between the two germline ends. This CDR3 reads CASSLKFGQGAYEQYF. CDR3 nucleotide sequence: TGTGCCAGCAGTTTAAAGTTCGGTCAAGGGGCCTACGAGCAGTACTTC.

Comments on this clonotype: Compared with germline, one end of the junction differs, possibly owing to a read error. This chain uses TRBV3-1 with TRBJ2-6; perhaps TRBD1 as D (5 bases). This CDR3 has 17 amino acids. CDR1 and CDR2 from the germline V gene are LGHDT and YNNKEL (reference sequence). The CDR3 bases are TGTGCCAGCAGTCCAGGCCGATCTCTATCTGGGGCCAAAGTCCTGACTTTC. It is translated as CASSPGRSLSGAKVLTF.

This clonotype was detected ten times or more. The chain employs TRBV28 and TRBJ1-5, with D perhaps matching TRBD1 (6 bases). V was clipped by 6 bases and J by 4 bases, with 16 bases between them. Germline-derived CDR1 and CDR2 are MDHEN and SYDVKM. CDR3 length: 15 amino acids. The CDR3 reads CASRATGSWNQPQHF. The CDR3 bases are TGTGCCAGCAGAGCTACAGGGAGTTGGAATCAGCCCCAGCATTTT.

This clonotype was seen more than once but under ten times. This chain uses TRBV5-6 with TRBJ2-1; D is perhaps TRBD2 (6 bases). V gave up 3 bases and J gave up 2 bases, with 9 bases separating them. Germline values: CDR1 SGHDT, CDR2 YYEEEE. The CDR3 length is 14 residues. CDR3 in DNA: TGTGCCAGCAGCTCGGGGGATCCCTACAATGAGCAGTTCTTC. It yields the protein CASSSGDPYNEQFF. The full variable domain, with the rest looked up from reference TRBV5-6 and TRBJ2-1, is DAGVTQSPTHLIKTRGQQVTLRCSPKSGHDTVSWYQQALGQGPQFIFQYYEEEERQRGNFPDRFSGHQFPNYSSELNVNALLLGDSALYLCASSSGDPYNEQFFGPGTRLTVL.

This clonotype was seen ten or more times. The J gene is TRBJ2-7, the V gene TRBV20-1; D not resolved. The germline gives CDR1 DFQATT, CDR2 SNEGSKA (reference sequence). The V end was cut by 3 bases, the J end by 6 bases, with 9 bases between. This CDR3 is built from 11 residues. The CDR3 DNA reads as TGCAGTGCTAGCTCGACGCCCGAGCAGTACTTC. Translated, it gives CSASSTPEQYF.

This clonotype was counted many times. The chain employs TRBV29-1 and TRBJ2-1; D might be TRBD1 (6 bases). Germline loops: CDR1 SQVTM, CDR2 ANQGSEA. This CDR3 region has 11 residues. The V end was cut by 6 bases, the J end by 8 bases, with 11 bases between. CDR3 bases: TGCAGCGTAGAACCAGGGGATGAGCAGTTCTTC. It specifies CSVEPGDEQFF.

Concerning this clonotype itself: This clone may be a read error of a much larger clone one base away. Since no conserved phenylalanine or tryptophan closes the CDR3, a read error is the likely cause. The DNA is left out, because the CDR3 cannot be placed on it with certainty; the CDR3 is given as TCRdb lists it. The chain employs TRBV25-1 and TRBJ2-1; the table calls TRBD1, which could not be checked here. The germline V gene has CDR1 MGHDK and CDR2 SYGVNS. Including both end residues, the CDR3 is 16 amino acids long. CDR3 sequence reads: CASFPDRPGGKNEQLS.

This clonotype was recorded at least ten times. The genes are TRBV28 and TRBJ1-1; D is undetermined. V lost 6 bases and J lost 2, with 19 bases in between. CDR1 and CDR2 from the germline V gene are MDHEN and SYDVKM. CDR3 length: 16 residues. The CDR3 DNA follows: TGTGCCAGCAGCCCGACGGGGAAAAGGTTAAACACTGAAGCTTTCTTT. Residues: CASSPTGKRLNTEAFF.

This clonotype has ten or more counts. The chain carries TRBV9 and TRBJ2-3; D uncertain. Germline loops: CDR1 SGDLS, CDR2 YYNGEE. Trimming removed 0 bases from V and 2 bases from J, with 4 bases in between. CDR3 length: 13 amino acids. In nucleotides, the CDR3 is TGTGCCAGCAGCGTAGCCGACACAGATACGCAGTATTTT. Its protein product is CASSVADTDTQYF. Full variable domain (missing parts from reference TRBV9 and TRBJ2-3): DSGVTQTPKHLITATGQRVTLRCSPRSGDLSVYWYQQSLDQGLQFLIQYYNGEERAKGNILERFSAQQFPDLHSELNLSSLELGDSALYFCASSVADTDTQYFGPGTRLTVL.

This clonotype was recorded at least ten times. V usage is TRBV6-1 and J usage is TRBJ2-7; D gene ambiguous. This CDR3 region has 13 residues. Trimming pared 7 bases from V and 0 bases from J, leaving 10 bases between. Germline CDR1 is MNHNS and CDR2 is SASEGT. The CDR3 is CASKFGLSYEQYF. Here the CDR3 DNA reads TGTGCCAGCAAGTTCGGTCTCTCCTACGAGCAGTACTTC.

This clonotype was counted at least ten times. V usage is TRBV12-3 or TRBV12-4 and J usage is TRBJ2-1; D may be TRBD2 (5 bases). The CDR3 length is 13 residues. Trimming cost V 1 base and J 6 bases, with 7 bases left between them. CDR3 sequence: CASSLGGSNEQFF. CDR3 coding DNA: TGTGCCAGCAGTTTAGGCGGGTCCAATGAGCAGTTCTTC.

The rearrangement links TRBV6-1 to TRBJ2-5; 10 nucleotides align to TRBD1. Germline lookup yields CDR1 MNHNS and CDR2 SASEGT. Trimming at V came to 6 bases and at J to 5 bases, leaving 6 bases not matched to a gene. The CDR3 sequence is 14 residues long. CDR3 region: CASRADRGIETQYF. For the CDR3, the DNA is TGTGCCAGCAGAGCGGACAGGGGGATCGAGACCCAGTACTTC.

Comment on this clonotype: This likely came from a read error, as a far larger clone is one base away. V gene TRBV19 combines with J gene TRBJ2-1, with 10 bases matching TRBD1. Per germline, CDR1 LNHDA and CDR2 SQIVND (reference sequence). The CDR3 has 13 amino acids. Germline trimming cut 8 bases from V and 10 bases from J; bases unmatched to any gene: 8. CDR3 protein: CASGTGDSYEQFF. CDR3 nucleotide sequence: TGTGCCAGTGGGACAGGGGACTCCTACGAGCAGTTCTTC.

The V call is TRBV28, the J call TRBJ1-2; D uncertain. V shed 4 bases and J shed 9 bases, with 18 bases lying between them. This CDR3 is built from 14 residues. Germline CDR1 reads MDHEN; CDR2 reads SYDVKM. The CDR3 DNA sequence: TGTGCCAGCAGTTCACCCGGGGAGTATAGTTGCTACACCTTC. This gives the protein CASSSPGEYSCYTF.

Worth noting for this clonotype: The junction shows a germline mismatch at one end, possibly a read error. CDR3 amino acids: CASSPRPGANVLTF. DNA for the CDR3: TGTGCTAGCAGCCCGCGGCCTGGGGCCAACGTCCTGACTTTC. The chain is built from TRBV7-7 and TRBJ2-6; D call uncertain. From germline, CDR1 is SSHAT and CDR2 FNYEAQ (reference sequence). The CDR3 is 14 amino acids. Variable domain in full (rest from reference TRBV7-7 and TRBJ2-6): GAGVSQSPRYKVTKRGQDVTLRCDPISSHATLYWYQQALGQGPEFLTYFNYEAQPDKSGLPSDRFSAERPEGSISTLTIQRTEQRDSAMYRCASSPRPGANVLTFGAGSRLTVL.

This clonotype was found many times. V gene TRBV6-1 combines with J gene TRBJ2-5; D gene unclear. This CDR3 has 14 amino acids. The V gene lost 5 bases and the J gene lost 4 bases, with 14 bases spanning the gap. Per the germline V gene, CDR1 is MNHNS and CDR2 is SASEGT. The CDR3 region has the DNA TGTGCCAGCAGTCCGTCGACCGTGGGAGAGACCCAGTACTTC. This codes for CASSPSTVGETQYF.

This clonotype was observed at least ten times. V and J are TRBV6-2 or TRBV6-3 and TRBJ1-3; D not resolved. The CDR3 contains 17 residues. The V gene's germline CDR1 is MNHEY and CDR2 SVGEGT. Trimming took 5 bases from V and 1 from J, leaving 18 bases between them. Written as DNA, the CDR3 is TGTGCCAGCAGTGCTCGGGTTTCCCTTCAGTCTGGAAACACCATATATTTT. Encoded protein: CASSARVSLQSGNTIYF.

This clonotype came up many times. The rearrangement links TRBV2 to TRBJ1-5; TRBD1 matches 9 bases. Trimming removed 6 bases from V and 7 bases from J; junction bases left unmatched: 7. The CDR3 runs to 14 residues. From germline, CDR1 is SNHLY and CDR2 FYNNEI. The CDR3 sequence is CASRRDRAAQPQHF. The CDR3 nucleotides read TGTGCCAGCAGGCGGGACAGGGCCGCCCAGCCCCAGCATTTT.

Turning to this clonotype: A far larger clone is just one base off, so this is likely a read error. The CDR3 sequence: CASSLRQGARDSYTF. CDR3 coding DNA: TGCGCCAGCAGCTTGCGACAGGGGGCGAGGGATAGCTACACCTTC. The rearrangement joins TRBV5-1 to TRBJ2-7; 10 bases match TRBD1. Matching the DNA end better, TRBJ1-2 makes the J call doubtful. The CDR3 spans 15 residues. Germline lookup yields CDR1 SGHRS and CDR2 YFSETQ.

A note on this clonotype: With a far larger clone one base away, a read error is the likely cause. Here the CDR3 reads CASRDREHQQFF. The DNA of the CDR3 is TGTGCCAGCAGAGACAGGGAACATCAGCAGTTCTTC. This chain links TRBV6-1 with TRBJ2-5; 7 positions agree with TRBD1. The J call may not be correct, given that the DNA end is closer to TRBJ2-1. The V gene's germline CDR1 is MNHNS and CDR2 SASEGT. This CDR3 has 12 residues.